The 9 T cell receptor beta chains below come from one sample, sequenced in a study of blood T cell repertoires in COVID-19. Produced via immunoSEQ multiplex PCR; TCRdb's table is partial and in-frame only. The data show about 73,000 clones, around 83% seen once. The sample was peripheral blood. The source of these receptors is a woman in her fifties or sixties with acute or convalescent COVID-19.

V gene TRBV5-1 combines with J gene TRBJ2-3, with TRBD2 matching 13 bases. V lost 3 bases, J lost 4 bases, and 8 bases stayed unmatched. The CDR3 totals 17 residues. Germline CDR1 SGHRS, CDR2 YFSETQ. The CDR3 nucleotides are TGCGCCAGCAGCTCGGGACTAGCGGGGCCCCCGGCAGATACGCAGTATTTT. Translation: CASSSGLAGPPADTQYF.

The V call is TRBV7-2, the J call TRBJ1-1; 7 positions agree with TRBD1. Per the germline V gene, CDR1 is SGHTA and CDR2 is FQGNSA. V dropped 2 bases and J dropped 11; count of bases not matched to a gene: 14. The CDR3 has 15 amino acids. CDR3 in amino acids: CASSLRGTVRPVAFF. The CDR3 DNA is TGTGCCAGCAGCTTAAGGGGGACAGTTCGCCCGGTGGCTTTCTTT.

V is TRBV14 and J is TRBJ1-2; 8 nucleotides align to TRBD1. Germline-derived CDR1 and CDR2 are SGHDN and FVKESK. The ends lost 4 bases at V and 8 bases at J; junction bases unmatched: 6. The CDR3 consists of 13 residues. This CDR3 reads CASSRRGREGYTF. The CDR3 DNA reads TGTGCCAGCAGCCGCAGGGGGCGAGAAGGCTACACCTTC.

V is TRBV3-1 (or the pseudogene TRBV3-2) and J is TRBJ2-2; D gene ambiguous. The V end lost 4 bases, the J end lost 0 bases, and 9 bases lay between the germline ends. Germline V gene sequence: CDR1 LGHDT, CDR2 YNNKEL (reference sequence). The CDR3 runs 15 residues. In nucleotides, the CDR3 is TGTGCCAGCAGCCTTAGCAGTACGAACACCGGGGAGCTGTTTTTT. Amino acids: CASSLSSTNTGELFF.

V is TRBV10-3 and J is TRBJ1-2; D remains unclear. Trimming removed 0 bases from V and 9 bases from J, with 14 bases in between. The CDR3 runs 14 residues. The germline gives CDR1 ENHRY, CDR2 SYGVKD. As DNA, the CDR3 is TGTGCCATCAGTGAGTCGGGAGGACGGGCGAGCTACACCTTC. This encodes CAISESGGRASYTF.

This chain uses TRBV5-1 with TRBJ1-1; D is perhaps TRBD1 (5 bases). V lost 4 bases to trimming and J lost 2 bases, with 12 bases between them. The length of the CDR3 is 14 residues. CDR1 is SGHRS and CDR2 is YFSETQ in the germline V gene. CDR3 nucleotides: TGCGCCAGCAGCGTCTTCCAGGGCAACACTGAAGCTTTCTTT. Amino acids: CASSVFQGNTEAFF. The variable domain in full, with the rest retrieved from reference TRBV5-1 and TRBJ1-1, is KAGVTQTPRYLIKTRGQQVTLSCSPISGHRSVSWYQQTPGQGLQFLFEYFSETQRNKGNFPGRFSGRQFSNSRSEMNVSTLELGDSALYLCASSVFQGNTEAFFGQGTRLTVV.

This clone has just a few counts. The V call is TRBV2, the J call TRBJ2-2, with TRBD2 matching 7 bases. The J segment lost 6 bases and the V segment lost 5 bases, leaving 6 bases of the junction unmatched. The CDR3 consists of 14 residues. Looked up from germline, CDR1 is SNHLY and CDR2 is FYNNEI. The CDR3: CASSSLGGAGELFF. DNA for the CDR3: TGTGCCAGCAGTTCCCTGGGAGGGGCCGGGGAGCTGTTTTTT.

The DNA of the CDR3 is TGTGCCAGCAGGGACGGGACAGGAAGGCTAGCCAAAAACATTCAGTACTTC. It encodes CASRDGTGRLAKNIQYF. This chain connects TRBV2 to TRBJ2-4, with TRBD1 matching 8 bases. V shed 6 bases, J shed 0 bases, and the junction held 10 bases outside the gene matches. Germline V gene data show CDR1 as SNHLY and CDR2 as FYNNEI. The CDR3 is made up of 17 amino acids.

The genes are TRBV2 and TRBJ2-1; D perhaps matches TRBD2 (5 bases). CDR1 and CDR2 from the germline V gene are SNHLY and FYNNEI. Between the trimmed V and J ends, which lost 6 bases and 0 bases, there was a span of 12 bases. The CDR3 has 15 amino acids. CDR3 nucleotides: TGTGCCAGCAGACCGGACTCGAGCTCCTACAATGAGCAGTTCTTC. Translation gives CASRPDSSSYNEQFF.